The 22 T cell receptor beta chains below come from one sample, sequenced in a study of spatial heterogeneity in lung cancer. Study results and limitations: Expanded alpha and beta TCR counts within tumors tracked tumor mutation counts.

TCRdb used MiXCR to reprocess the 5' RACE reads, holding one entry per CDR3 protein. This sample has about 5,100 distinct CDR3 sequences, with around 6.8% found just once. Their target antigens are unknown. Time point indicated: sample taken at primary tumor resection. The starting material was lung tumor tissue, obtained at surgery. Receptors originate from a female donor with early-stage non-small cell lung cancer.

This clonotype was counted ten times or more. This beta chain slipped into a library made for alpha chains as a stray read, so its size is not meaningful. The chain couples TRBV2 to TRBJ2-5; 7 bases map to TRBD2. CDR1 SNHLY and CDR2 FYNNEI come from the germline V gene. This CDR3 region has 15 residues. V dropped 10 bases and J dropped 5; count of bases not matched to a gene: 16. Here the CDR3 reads CATLTWGGIGETQYF. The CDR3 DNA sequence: TGTGCCACCCTTACTTGGGGGGGGATTGGGGAGACCCAGTACTTC.

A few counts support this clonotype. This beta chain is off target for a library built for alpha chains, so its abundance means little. This CDR3 is CASSTSEAGEAFF. The CDR3 DNA reads as TGCGCCAGCAGCACCTCTGAGGCAGGGGAAGCTTTCTTT. The chain is built from TRBV5-1 and TRBJ1-1, with D maybe TRBD1 (5 bases). Germline V lookup: CDR1 SGHRS, CDR2 YFSETQ. V lost 4 bases and J lost 8, with 15 bases in between. The length of the CDR3 is 13 residues.

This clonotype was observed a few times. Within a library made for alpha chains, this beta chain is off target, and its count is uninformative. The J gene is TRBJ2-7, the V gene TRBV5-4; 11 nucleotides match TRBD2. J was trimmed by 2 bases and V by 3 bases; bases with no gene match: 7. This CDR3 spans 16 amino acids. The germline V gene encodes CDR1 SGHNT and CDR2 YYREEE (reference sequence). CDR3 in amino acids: CASSSGLAGGTYEQYF. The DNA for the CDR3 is TGTGCCAGCAGCTCTGGACTAGCGGGCGGAACCTACGAGCAGTACTTC.

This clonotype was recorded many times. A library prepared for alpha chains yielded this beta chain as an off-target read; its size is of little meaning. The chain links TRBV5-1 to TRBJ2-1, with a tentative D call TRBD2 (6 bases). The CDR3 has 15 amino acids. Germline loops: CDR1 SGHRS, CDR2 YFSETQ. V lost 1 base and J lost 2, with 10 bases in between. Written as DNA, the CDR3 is TGCGCCAGCAGCTTGATGGGGGGAACCTACAATGAGCAGTTCTTC. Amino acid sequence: CASSLMGGTYNEQFF.

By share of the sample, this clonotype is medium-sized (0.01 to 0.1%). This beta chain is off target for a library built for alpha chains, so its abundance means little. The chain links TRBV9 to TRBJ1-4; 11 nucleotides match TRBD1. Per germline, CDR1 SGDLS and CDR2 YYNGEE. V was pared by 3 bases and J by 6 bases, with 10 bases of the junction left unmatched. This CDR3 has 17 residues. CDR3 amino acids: CASSGDGTGGRDEKLFF. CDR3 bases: TGTGCCAGCAGCGGAGACGGGACAGGGGGACGAGATGAAAAACTGTTTTTT.

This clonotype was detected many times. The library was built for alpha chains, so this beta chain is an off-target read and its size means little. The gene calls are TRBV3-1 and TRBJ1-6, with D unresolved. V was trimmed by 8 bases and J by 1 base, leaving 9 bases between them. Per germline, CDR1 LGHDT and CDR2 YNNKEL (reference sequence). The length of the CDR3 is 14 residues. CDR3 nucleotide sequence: TGTGCCAGCCGAGACGTTTCCTATAATTCACCCCTCCACTTT. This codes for CASRDVSYNSPLHF.

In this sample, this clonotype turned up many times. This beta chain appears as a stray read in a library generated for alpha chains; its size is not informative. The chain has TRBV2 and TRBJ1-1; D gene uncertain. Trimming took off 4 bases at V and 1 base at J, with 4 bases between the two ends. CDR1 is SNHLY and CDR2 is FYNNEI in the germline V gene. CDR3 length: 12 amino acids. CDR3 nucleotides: TGTGCCAGCAGTGCCAGGAACACTGAAGCTTTCTTT. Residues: CASSARNTEAFF. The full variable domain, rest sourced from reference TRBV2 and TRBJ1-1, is EPEVTQTPSHQVTQMGQEVILRCVPISNHLYFYWYRQILGQKVEFLVSFYNNEISEKSEIFDDQFSVERPDGSNFTLKIRSTKLEDSAMYFCASSARNTEAFFGQGTRLTVV.

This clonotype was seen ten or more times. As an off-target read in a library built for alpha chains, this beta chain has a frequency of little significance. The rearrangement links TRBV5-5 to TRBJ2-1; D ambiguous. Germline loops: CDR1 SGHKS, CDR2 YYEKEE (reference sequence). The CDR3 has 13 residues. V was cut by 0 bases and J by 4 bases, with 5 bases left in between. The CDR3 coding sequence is TGTGCCAGCAGCTTGGAAGCTTACAATGAGCAGTTCTTC. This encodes CASSLEAYNEQFF.

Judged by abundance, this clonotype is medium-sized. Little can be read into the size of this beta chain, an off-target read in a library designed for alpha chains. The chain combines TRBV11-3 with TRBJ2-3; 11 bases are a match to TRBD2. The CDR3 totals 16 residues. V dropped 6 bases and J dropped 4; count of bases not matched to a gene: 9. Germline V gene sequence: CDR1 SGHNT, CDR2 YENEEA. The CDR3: CASSPGTSGMADTQYF. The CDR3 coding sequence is TGTGCCAGCAGTCCCGGGACTAGCGGAATGGCAGATACGCAGTATTTT.

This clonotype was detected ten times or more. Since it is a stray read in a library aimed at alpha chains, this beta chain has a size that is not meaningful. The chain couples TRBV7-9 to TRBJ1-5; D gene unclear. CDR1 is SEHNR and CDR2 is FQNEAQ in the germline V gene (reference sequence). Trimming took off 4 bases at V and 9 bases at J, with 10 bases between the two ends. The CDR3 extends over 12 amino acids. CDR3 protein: CASSSDALPQHF. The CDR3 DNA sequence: TGTGCCAGCAGCTCCGATGCGCTGCCCCAGCATTTT.

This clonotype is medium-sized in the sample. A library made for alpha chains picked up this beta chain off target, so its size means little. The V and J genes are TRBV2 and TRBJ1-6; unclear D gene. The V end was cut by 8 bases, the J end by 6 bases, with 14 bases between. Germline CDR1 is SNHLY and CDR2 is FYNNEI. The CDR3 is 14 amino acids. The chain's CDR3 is CASDDGFGNSPLHF. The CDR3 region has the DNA TGTGCCAGCGATGATGGGTTTGGTAATTCACCCCTCCACTTT. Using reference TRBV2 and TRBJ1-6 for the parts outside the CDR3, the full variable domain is EPEVTQTPSHQVTQMGQEVILRCVPISNHLYFYWYRQILGQKVEFLVSFYNNEISEKSEIFDDQFSVERPDGSNFTLKIRSTKLEDSAMYFCASDDGFGNSPLHFGNGTRLTVT.

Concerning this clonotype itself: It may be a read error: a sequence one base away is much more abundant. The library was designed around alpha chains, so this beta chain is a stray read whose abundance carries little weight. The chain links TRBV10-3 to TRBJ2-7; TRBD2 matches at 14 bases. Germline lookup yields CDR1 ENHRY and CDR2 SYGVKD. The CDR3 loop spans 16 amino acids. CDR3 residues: CAISGTSGRSSYELYF. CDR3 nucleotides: TGTGCCATCAGCGGGACTAGCGGGAGAAGCTCCTACGAGCTGTACTTC.

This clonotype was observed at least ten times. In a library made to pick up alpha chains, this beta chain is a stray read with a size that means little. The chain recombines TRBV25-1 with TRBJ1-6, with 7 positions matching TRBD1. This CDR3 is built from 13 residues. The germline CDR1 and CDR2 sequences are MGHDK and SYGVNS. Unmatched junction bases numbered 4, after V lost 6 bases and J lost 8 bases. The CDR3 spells CASRRGTDSPLHF. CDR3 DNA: TGTGCCAGCAGAAGAGGGACAGATTCACCCCTCCACTTT.

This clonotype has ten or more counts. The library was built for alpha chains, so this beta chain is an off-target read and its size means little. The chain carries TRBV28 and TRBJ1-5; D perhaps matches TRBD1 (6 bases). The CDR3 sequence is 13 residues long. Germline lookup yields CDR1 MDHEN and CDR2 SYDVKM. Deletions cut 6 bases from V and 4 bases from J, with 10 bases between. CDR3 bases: TGTGCCAGCAGACCAGACAGGAATCAGCCCCAGCATTTT. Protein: CASRPDRNQPQHF.

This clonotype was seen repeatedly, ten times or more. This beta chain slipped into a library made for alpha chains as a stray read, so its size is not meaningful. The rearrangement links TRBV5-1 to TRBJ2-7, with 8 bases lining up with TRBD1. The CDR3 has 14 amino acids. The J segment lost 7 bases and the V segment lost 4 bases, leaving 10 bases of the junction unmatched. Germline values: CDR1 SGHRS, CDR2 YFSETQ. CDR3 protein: CASSISGQVWEQYF. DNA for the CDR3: TGCGCCAGCAGCATTTCGGGACAGGTTTGGGAGCAGTACTTC.

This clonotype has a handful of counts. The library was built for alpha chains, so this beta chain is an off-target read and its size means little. CDR3 residues: CSASGQFNNQPQHF. In nucleotides, the CDR3 is TGCAGTGCTAGCGGACAGTTCAACAATCAGCCCCAGCATTTT. This sequence joins TRBV20-1 and TRBJ1-5, with D perhaps TRBD1 (6 bases). V shed 3 bases and J shed 3 bases, with 12 bases lying between them. Germline V gene data show CDR1 as DFQATT and CDR2 as SNEGSKA (reference sequence). The CDR3 is 14 amino acids.

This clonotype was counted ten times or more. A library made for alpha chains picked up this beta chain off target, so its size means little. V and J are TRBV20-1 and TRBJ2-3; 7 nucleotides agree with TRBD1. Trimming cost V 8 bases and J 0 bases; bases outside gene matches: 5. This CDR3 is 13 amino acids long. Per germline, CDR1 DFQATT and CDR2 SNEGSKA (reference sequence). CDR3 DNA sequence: TGCAGTCCCGGGACAGCTAGCACAGATACGCAGTATTTT. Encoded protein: CSPGTASTDTQYF.

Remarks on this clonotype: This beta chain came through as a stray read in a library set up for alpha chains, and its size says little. The CDR3 is CASLLRGGEQYV. The CDR3 DNA sequence: TGTGCCAGCTTACTCAGGGGTGGCGAGCAGTACGTC. The chain carries TRBV18 and TRBJ2-7, with D possibly TRBD1 on 6 matching bases. CDR3 length: 12 residues. Per the germline V gene, CDR1 is KGHSH and CDR2 is LQKENI. The V gene lost 7 bases and the J gene lost 6 bases, with 13 bases spanning the gap.

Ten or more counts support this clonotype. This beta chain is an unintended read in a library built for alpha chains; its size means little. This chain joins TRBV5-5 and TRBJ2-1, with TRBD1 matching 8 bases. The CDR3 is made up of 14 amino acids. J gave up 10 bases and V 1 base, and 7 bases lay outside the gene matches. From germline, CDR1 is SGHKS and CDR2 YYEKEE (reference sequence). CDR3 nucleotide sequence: TGTGCCAGCAGCTTGACAGGGGGGCTGCCAGAGCAGTTCTTC. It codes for CASSLTGGLPEQFF.

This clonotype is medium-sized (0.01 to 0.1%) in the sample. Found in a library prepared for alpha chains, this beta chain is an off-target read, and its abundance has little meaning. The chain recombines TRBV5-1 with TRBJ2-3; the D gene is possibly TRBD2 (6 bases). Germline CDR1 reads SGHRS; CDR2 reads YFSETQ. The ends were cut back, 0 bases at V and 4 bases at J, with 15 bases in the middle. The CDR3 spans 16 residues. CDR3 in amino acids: CASSLARSGRPDTQYF. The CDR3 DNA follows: TGCGCCAGCAGCTTGGCCAGGTCAGGGAGGCCAGATACGCAGTATTTT.

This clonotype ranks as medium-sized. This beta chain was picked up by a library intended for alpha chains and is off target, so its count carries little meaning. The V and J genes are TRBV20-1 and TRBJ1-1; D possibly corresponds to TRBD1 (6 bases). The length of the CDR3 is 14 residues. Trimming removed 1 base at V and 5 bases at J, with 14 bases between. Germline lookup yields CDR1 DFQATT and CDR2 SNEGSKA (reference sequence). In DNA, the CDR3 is TGCAGTGCTAGAGGAGGTCAGGGGTTGACTGAAGCTTTCTTT. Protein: CSARGGQGLTEAFF.

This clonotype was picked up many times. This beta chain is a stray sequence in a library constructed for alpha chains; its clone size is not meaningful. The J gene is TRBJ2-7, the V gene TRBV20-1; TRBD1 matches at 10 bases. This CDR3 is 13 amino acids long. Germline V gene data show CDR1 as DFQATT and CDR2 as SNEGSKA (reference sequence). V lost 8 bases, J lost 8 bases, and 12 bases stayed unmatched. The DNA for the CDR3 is TGCAGTCCTCAGGACGGACAGGGGGATCAGCAGTACTTC. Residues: CSPQDGQGDQQYF.